One and the same sample provided the 20 T cell receptor beta chains below, sequenced in a study of cytomegalovirus exposure and HLA in healthy donors. The PCR was carried out with 60 Vbeta primers and 13 Jbeta primers. Sequencing used immunoSEQ multiplex PCR; TCRdb keeps in-frame clones, though not all of them. The sample records approximately 160,000 clones, about 75% being singletons. Sequenced input: PBMCs. The receptors originated from a man younger than 30 in good health and CMV-seropositive.

The chain employs TRBV11-1 and TRBJ1-2; no clear D gene. V shed 0 bases and J shed 4 bases, with 12 bases lying between them. The CDR3 runs 15 residues. Per germline, CDR1 SGHAT and CDR2 FQDESV (reference sequence). CDR3: CASSLAAPSGYGYTF. The CDR3 DNA reads as TGTGCCAGCAGCTTAGCCGCCCCCAGCGGCTATGGCTACACCTTC.

V and J are TRBV11-3 and TRBJ2-1; perhaps TRBD1 as D (5 bases). The CDR3 runs 14 residues. From germline, CDR1 is SGHNT and CDR2 YENEEA. Trimming left V 0 bases short and J 5 bases short, with 8 bases between. Written as DNA, the CDR3 is TGTGCCAGCAGCTTAGACGGACAAGACAATGAGCAGTTCTTC. It codes for CASSLDGQDNEQFF. Variable domain in full (rest from reference TRBV11-3 and TRBJ2-1): EAGVVQSPRYKIIEKKQPVAFWCNPISGHNTLYWYLQNLGQGPELLIRYENEEAVDDSQLPKDRFSAERLKGVDSTLKIQPAELGDSAVYLCASSLDGQDNEQFFGPGTRLTVL.

V usage is TRBV6-5 and J usage is TRBJ2-1, with TRBD2 identical over 9 bases. This CDR3 is 15 amino acids long. Germline CDR1 reads MNHEY; CDR2 reads SVGAGI. V gave up 5 bases and J gave up 2 bases; unmatched junction bases: 4. CDR3 sequence: CASSVSGRTYNEQFF. DNA of the CDR3: TGTGCCAGCAGTGTTAGCGGGAGAACCTACAATGAGCAGTTCTTC.

The J gene is TRBJ1-1, the V gene TRBV27; D unresolved. The germline V and J ends were trimmed by 4 bases and 5 bases, with 11 bases remaining between them. Germline CDR1 and CDR2: MNHEY and SMNVEV (reference sequence). This CDR3 is 13 amino acids long. CDR3 residues: CASSSHGGTEAFF. CDR3 coding DNA: TGTGCCAGCAGTTCGCACGGAGGGACTGAAGCTTTCTTT.

The chain has TRBV9 and TRBJ2-2, with 7 nucleotides matching TRBD1. After removal of 0 bases from V and 2 bases from J, the junction contained 4 bases not matched to a gene. Germline CDR1 reads SGDLS; CDR2 reads YYNGEE. The CDR3 is 16 amino acids. CDR3 coding DNA: TGTGCCAGCAGCGTAGAAGACAGGGTTAACACCGGGGAGCTGTTTTTT. The encoded protein is CASSVEDRVNTGELFF.

The genes are TRBV5-1 and TRBJ2-2; TRBD2 agrees at 8 bases. This CDR3 comprises 16 residues. J was trimmed by 1 base and V by 4 bases; bases with no gene match: 6. Per germline, CDR1 SGHRS and CDR2 YFSETQ. This CDR3 reads CASSPGGFQNTGELFF. Here the CDR3 DNA reads TGCGCCAGCAGCCCGGGGGGGTTCCAGAACACCGGGGAGCTGTTTTTT. Complete variable domain (other parts from reference TRBV5-1 and TRBJ2-2): KAGVTQTPRYLIKTRGQQVTLSCSPISGHRSVSWYQQTPGQGLQFLFEYFSETQRNKGNFPGRFSGRQFSNSRSEMNVSTLELGDSALYLCASSPGGFQNTGELFFGEGSRLTVL.

The chain carries TRBV9 and TRBJ2-2; TRBD1 agrees at 8 bases. This CDR3 has 16 residues. Trimming took 4 bases from V and 1 from J; bases not matched to a gene: 6. CDR1 SGDLS and CDR2 YYNGEE come from the germline V gene. The CDR3 loop reads CASSRFDRGNTGELFF. Here the CDR3 DNA reads TGTGCCAGCAGCAGGTTCGACAGGGGGAACACCGGGGAGCTGTTTTTT.

The rearrangement uses TRBV6-1 and TRBJ1-1; no definite D call. The CDR3 covers 12 residues. Trimming pared 10 bases from V and 1 base from J, leaving 10 bases between. Germline CDR1 is MNHNS and CDR2 is SASEGT. This chain's CDR3 is CATARGNTEAFF. CDR3 nucleotides: TGTGCCACAGCACGCGGGAACACTGAAGCTTTCTTT.

The chain links TRBV10-3 to TRBJ1-3; a possible D gene is TRBD1 (6 bases). The ends were cut back, 5 bases at V and 4 bases at J, with 15 bases in the middle. This CDR3 spans 15 amino acids. The V gene's germline CDR1 is ENHRY and CDR2 SYGVKD. CDR3 sequence reads: CAISLARTEGNTIYF. Written as DNA, the CDR3 is TGTGCCATCAGTCTAGCAAGGACAGAGGGAAACACCATATATTTT.

The genes are TRBV20-1 and TRBJ1-3; D gene uncertain. V gave up 4 bases and J gave up 3 bases, with 4 bases separating them. Per germline, CDR1 DFQATT and CDR2 SNEGSKA (reference sequence). The CDR3 sequence is 11 residues long. The CDR3 loop reads CSATSGNTIYF. The CDR3 nucleotides are TGCAGTGCTACCAGTGGAAACACCATATATTTT.

The gene calls are TRBV7-9 and TRBJ1-6, with D unresolved. There are 13 residues in the CDR3. V lost 1 base, J lost 8 bases, and 6 bases lay in between. CDR1 is SEHNR and CDR2 is FQNEAQ in the germline V gene (reference sequence). CDR3 nucleotide sequence: TGTGCCAGCAGCTTAGAACAGCATTCACCCCTCCACTTT. Translation: CASSLEQHSPLHF.

This rearrangement joins TRBV10-2 to TRBJ1-2, with 8 bases that match TRBD1. The CDR3 has 14 amino acids. The V segment lost 7 bases and the J segment 2 bases; nucleotides outside the gene matches: 6. Germline CDR1 is WSHSY and CDR2 is SAAADI. CDR3 amino acids: CASTRDRTNYGYTF. The DNA for the CDR3 is TGCGCCAGCACCAGGGACAGGACAAACTATGGCTACACCTTC.

This clone was counted a few times. The chain employs TRBV6-1 and TRBJ1-3; D not certain. Germline V lookup: CDR1 MNHNS, CDR2 SASEGT. Trimming removed 2 bases at V and 4 bases at J, with 9 bases between. There are 14 residues in the CDR3. CDR3 protein: CASSELGPGNTIYF. The CDR3 nucleotides are TGTGCCAGCAGTGAACTCGGTCCCGGAAACACCATATATTTT.

For the CDR3, the DNA is TGTGCCAGCAGCTGGGGACAGTCTGATGAGCAGTTCTTC. Translated: CASSWGQSDEQFF. The chain uses TRBV7-9 and TRBJ2-1; TRBD1 matches at 7 bases. V gave up 4 bases and J gave up 8 bases; unmatched junction bases: 5. Germline V gene sequence: CDR1 SEHNR, CDR2 FQNEAQ (reference sequence). The CDR3 consists of 13 residues.

J is TRBJ1-5 and V is TRBV21-1; the table's TRBD1 call for D was not verified on the DNA. TRBV21-1 is labeled a pseudogene. This CDR3 has 15 residues. The CDR3 DNA reads TGTGCCAGCAGCAGGACAGGGGGAAATAATCAGCCCCAGCATTTT. Translated, it gives CASSRTGGNNQPQHF.

V is TRBV6-4 and J is TRBJ2-6, with D possibly matching TRBD1 (5 bases). Germline values: CDR1 MRHNA, CDR2 SNTAGT. This CDR3 has 14 amino acids. V gave up 4 bases and J gave up 2 bases, with 6 bases separating them. The CDR3 DNA reads TGTGCCAGCAGTGCAGGGCCTGGGGCCAACGTCCTGACTTTC. Amino acids: CASSAGPGANVLTF.

V and J are TRBV2 and TRBJ2-1, with 8 bases that match TRBD1. The CDR3 loop spans 14 amino acids. CDR1 SNHLY and CDR2 FYNNEI come from the germline V gene. J gave up 9 bases and V 6 bases, and 10 bases lay outside the gene matches. DNA of the CDR3: TGTGCCAGCAGAGATTTTCAGGGGGCGGGTGAGCAGTTCTTC. Protein product: CASRDFQGAGEQFF.

This clone has only a few counts. The chain uses TRBV29-1 and TRBJ1-1, with 11 bases lining up with TRBD1. The germline V gene encodes CDR1 SQVTM and CDR2 ANQGSEA. Trimming removed 3 bases from V and 5 bases from J; junction bases left unmatched: 2. This CDR3 has 13 residues. DNA of the CDR3: TGCAGCGTTGATGGGGACAGGGGGACTGAAGCTTTCTTT. It specifies CSVDGDRGTEAFF. The whole variable domain, remainder taken from reference TRBV29-1 and TRBJ1-1, is SAVISQKPSRDICQRGTSLTIQCQVDSQVTMMFWYRQQPGQSLTLIATANQGSEATYESGFVIDKFPISRPNLTFSTLTVSNMSPEDSSIYLCSVDGDRGTEAFFGQGTRLTVV.

This rearrangement joins TRBV7-3 to TRBJ2-1; 11 bases line up with TRBD2. In germline, CDR1 is SGHTA, CDR2 FQGTGA. The CDR3 totals 15 residues. J lost 6 bases, V lost 5 bases, and 6 bases had no gene match. CDR3 nucleotides: TGTGCCAGCAGCCTTTTAGCGGGGGGGACCAATGAGCAGTTCTTC. Translating it yields CASSLLAGGTNEQFF.

V usage is TRBV21-1 and J usage is TRBJ1-5. TRBV21-1 is tagged as a pseudogene. The CDR3 runs 17 residues. Written as DNA, the CDR3 is TGTGCCAGCAGCAAGGGGGGGGGTAAGAGAAACAATCAGCCCCAGCATTTT. It encodes CASSKGGGKRNNQPQHF.